A selection of T cell receptor beta chains follows, all from one sample in a study of cytomegalovirus exposure and HLA in healthy donors. This table comes from immunoSEQ multiplex PCR, and its TCRdb copy is limited to in-frame clones, with some not included. The data hold around 150,000 clones, with almost 80% observed a single time. Material: PBMCs. The receptors shown here come from a woman between 50 and 59 years old in good health and CMV-seropositive. Both conserved end residues are part of each CDR3. The order of the fields is D gene, clone size, J gene, V gene, CDR3 DNA, CDR3 protein. The D gene is left open where the match is weak. Part of the rows lack a size; the others show once, few, many or a class for expanded clones.

d_gene: -; abundance: -; j_gene: TRBJ2-5; v_gene: TRBV4-2; CDR3nt: TGTGCCAGCAGCCAGCTGTACCTGGAGGGCGAGACCCAGTACTTC; CDR3aa: CASSQLYLEGETQYF
d_gene: TRBD1; abundance: -; j_gene: TRBJ2-4; v_gene: TRBV2; CDR3nt: TGTGCCAGCAGCGGACAGGGGAGTGTTGTGGGAGCCAAAAACATTCAGTACTTC; CDR3aa: CASSGQGSVVGAKNIQYF
d_gene: -; abundance: -; j_gene: TRBJ1-1; v_gene: TRBV4-3; CDR3nt: TGCGCCAGCAGCCAAGCCGGGGGGTACAACTCAGCTTTCTTT; CDR3aa: CASSQAGGYNSAFF
d_gene: -; abundance: -; j_gene: TRBJ2-7; v_gene: TRBV5-3; CDR3nt: TGTGCCAGAAGCCGAAGGTCAGGGGGGTACGAGCAGTACTTC; CDR3aa: CARSRRSGGYEQYF
d_gene: -; abundance: -; j_gene: TRBJ1-5; v_gene: TRBV28; CDR3nt: TGTGCCAGCAGTTTATTCAGGGACAATCAGCCCCAGCATTTT; CDR3aa: CASSLFRDNQPQHF
d_gene: TRBD1; abundance: -; j_gene: TRBJ1-4; v_gene: TRBV7-2; CDR3nt: TGTGCCAGCAGCTCAAACAGGGGAACTAATGAAAAACTGTTTTTT; CDR3aa: CASSSNRGTNEKLFF
d_gene: -; abundance: -; j_gene: TRBJ1-5; v_gene: TRBV7-9; CDR3nt: TGTGCCAGCAGCCTACCCCGGAGGAATAATAGCAATCAGCCCCAGCATTTT; CDR3aa: CASSLPRRNNSNQPQHF
d_gene: -; abundance: -; j_gene: TRBJ2-1; v_gene: TRBV2; CDR3nt: TGTGCCAGCAGCGTAAACAGGGGGGGCTTTGGTGAGCAGTTCTTC; CDR3aa: CASSVNRGGFGEQFF
d_gene: TRBD2; abundance: -; j_gene: TRBJ2-7; v_gene: TRBV29-1; CDR3nt: TGCAGCGTCCCAGGGACTAGCGGTTACGAGCAGTACTTC; CDR3aa: CSVPGTSGYEQYF
d_gene: TRBD1; abundance: -; j_gene: TRBJ2-4; v_gene: TRBV15; CDR3nt: TGTGCCACCAGCGGAGATAGGGGACAGGCCCAAATTCAGTACTTC; CDR3aa: CATSGDRGQAQIQYF
d_gene: -; abundance: -; j_gene: TRBJ2-3; v_gene: TRBV4-2; CDR3nt: TGTGCCAGCAGCCAAGTTGCGGGACCCGCCGCCGATACGCGGTATTTT; CDR3aa: CASSQVAGPAADTRYF
d_gene: -; abundance: once; j_gene: TRBJ2-2; v_gene: TRBV2; CDR3nt: TGTGCCAGCAGTCGTCGTAGGGGTGGGGACACCGGGGAGCTGTTTTTT; CDR3aa: CASSRRRGGDTGELFF
d_gene: -; abundance: -; j_gene: TRBJ1-1; v_gene: TRBV2; CDR3nt: TGTGCCAGCATAGTCGGGAACACTGAAGCTTTCTTT; CDR3aa: CASIVGNTEAFF
d_gene: -; abundance: -; j_gene: TRBJ2-3; v_gene: TRBV7-9; CDR3nt: TGTGCCAGCAGCCAGGTGGACTCACTGCCGACAGATACGCAGTATTTT; CDR3aa: CASSQVDSLPTDTQYF
d_gene: -; abundance: few; j_gene: TRBJ1-5; v_gene: TRBV9; CDR3nt: TGTGCCAGCAGCGTAGGGCCGGAAGGAGGGAGCAATCAGCCCCAGCATTTT; CDR3aa: CASSVGPEGGSNQPQHF
d_gene: TRBD2; abundance: -; j_gene: TRBJ2-1; v_gene: TRBV4-1; CDR3nt: TGCGCCAGCAGCCAAGAAAGCGGGGGGTGGAATGAGCAGTTCTTC; CDR3aa: CASSQESGGWNEQFF
d_gene: TRBD1; abundance: few; j_gene: TRBJ2-5; v_gene: TRBV7-9; CDR3nt: TGTGCCAGCAGCTCGGACAGGGGTTTACCCTGGGCCCAGTACTTC; CDR3aa: CASSSDRGLPWAQYF
d_gene: -; abundance: -; j_gene: TRBJ2-3; v_gene: TRBV7-2; CDR3nt: TGTGCCAGCAGTTCGAGGGGCACAGATACGCAGTATTTT; CDR3aa: CASSSRGTDTQYF
d_gene: -; abundance: -; j_gene: TRBJ2-2; v_gene: TRBV6-5; CDR3nt: TGTGCCAGCAGTTACTCGCAGGTCGCCGGGGAGCTGTTTTTT; CDR3aa: CASSYSQVAGELFF
d_gene: -; abundance: -; j_gene: TRBJ1-1; v_gene: TRBV5-1; CDR3nt: TGCGCCAGCAGCTTGCGGGTGAACACTGAAGCTTTCTTT; CDR3aa: CASSLRVNTEAFF
d_gene: -; abundance: -; j_gene: TRBJ2-7; v_gene: TRBV2; CDR3nt: TGTGCCAGCAGTGAACAGGACTACGAGCAGTACTTC; CDR3aa: CASSEQDYEQYF
d_gene: TRBD1; abundance: -; j_gene: TRBJ1-2; v_gene: TRBV11-2; CDR3nt: TGTGCCAGCAGCTTAGGAGGGGGCAATGGCTACACCTTC; CDR3aa: CASSLGGGNGYTF
d_gene: -; abundance: -; j_gene: TRBJ1-6; v_gene: TRBV6-5; CDR3nt: TGTGCCAGCACCCACAAATCCTCGTTAAGGGGACCCCTCCACTTT; CDR3aa: CASTHKSSLRGPLHF
d_gene: -; abundance: -; j_gene: TRBJ1-1; v_gene: TRBV5-1; CDR3nt: TGCGCCAGCAGCTTGGCCTCAGGGTACACTGAAGCTTTCTTT; CDR3aa: CASSLASGYTEAFF
d_gene: TRBD1; abundance: -; j_gene: TRBJ1-3; v_gene: TRBV7-6; CDR3nt: TGTGCCAGCGGACAGGGGGCGACGGTAAACACCATATATTTT; CDR3aa: CASGQGATVNTIYF
d_gene: -; abundance: -; j_gene: TRBJ1-5; v_gene: TRBV19; CDR3nt: TGTGCCAGTAGATGGGGGGCGGGGGGCAATCAGCCCCAGCATTTT; CDR3aa: CASRWGAGGNQPQHF